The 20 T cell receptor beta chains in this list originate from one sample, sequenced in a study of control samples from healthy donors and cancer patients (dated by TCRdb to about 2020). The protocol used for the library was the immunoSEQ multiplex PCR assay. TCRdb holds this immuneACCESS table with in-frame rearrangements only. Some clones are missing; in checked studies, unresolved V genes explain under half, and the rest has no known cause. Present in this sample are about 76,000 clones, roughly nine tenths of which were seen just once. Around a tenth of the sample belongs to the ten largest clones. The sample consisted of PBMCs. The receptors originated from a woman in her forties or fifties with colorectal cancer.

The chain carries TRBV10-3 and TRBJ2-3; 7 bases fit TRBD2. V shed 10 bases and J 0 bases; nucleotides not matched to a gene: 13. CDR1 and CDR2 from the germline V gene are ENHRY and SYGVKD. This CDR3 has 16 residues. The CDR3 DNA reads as TGTGCCACCAAACCCTTCGGGGGGACCAGCACAGATACGCAGTATTTT. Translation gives CATKPFGGTSTDTQYF.

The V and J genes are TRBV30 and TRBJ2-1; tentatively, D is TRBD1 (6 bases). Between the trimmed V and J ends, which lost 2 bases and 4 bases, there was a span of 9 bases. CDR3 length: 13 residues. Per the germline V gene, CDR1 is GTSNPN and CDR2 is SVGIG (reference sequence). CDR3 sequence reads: CAWSKGVYNEQFF. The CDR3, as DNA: TGTGCCTGGAGTAAGGGGGTTTACAATGAGCAGTTCTTC.

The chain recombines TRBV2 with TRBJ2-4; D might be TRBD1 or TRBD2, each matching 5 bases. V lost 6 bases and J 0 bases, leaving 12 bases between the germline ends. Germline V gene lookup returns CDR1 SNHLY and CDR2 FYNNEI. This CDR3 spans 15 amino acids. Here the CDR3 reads CASRGDGLAKNIQYF. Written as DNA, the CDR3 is TGTGCCAGCAGGGGGGACGGACTAGCCAAAAACATTCAGTACTTC.

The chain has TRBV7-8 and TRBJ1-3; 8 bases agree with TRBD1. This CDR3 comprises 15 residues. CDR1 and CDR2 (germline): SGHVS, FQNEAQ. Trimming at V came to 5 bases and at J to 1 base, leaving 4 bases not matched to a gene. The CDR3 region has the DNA TGTGCCAGCAGCACCTGGGACAGGTCTGGAAACACCATATATTTT. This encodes CASSTWDRSGNTIYF.

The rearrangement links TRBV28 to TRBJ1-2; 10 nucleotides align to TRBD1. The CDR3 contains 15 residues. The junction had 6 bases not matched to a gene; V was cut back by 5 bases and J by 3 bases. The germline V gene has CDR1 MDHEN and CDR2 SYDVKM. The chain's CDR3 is CASSPRDRGYYGYTF. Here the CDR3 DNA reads TGTGCCAGCAGTCCCCGGGACAGGGGTTACTATGGCTACACCTTC.

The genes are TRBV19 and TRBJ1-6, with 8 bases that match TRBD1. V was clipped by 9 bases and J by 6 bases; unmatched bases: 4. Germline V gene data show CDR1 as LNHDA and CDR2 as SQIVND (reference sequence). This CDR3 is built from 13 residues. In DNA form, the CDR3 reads TGTGCCAGCAGCGACAGGGGTAATTCACCCCTCCACTTT. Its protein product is CASSDRGNSPLHF.

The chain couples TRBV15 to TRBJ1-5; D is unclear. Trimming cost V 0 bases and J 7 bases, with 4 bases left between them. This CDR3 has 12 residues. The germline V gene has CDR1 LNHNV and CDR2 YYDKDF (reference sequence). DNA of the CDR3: TGTGCCACCAGCAGAGATCAACAGCCCCAGCATTTT. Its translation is CATSRDQQPQHF.

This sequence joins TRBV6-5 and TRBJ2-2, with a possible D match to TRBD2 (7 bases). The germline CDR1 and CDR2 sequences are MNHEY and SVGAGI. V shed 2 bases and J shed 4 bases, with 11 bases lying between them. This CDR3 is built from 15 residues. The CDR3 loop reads CASSYRGGPTGELFF. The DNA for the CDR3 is TGTGCCAGCAGTTACAGGGGGGGCCCCACCGGGGAGCTGTTTTTT.

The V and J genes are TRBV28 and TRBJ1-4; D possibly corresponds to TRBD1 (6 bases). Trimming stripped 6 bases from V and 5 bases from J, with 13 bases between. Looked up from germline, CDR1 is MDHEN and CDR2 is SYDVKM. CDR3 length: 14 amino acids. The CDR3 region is CASSPGDQNEKLFF. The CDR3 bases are TGTGCCAGCAGCCCAGGGGACCAAAATGAAAAACTGTTTTTT.

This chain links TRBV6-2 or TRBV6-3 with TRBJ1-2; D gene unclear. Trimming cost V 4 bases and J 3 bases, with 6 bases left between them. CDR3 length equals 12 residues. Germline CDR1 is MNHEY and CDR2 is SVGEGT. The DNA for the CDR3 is TGTGCCAGCAGTTCGACGGACTATGGCTACACCTTC. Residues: CASSSTDYGYTF.

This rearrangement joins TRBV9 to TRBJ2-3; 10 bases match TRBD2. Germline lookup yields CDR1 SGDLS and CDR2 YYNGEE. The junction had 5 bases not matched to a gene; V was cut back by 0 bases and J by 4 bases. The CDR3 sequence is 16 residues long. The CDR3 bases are TGTGCCAGCAGCGTAGCTAGGCTAGCGGGGGCAGATACGCAGTATTTT. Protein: CASSVARLAGADTQYF.

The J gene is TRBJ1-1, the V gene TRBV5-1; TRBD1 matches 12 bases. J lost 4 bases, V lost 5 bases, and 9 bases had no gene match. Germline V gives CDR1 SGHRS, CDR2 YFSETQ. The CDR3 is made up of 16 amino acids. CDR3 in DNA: TGCGCCAGCAGTACCGGGACAGGGGGCGTCGGCACTGAAGCTTTCTTT. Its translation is CASSTGTGGVGTEAFF.

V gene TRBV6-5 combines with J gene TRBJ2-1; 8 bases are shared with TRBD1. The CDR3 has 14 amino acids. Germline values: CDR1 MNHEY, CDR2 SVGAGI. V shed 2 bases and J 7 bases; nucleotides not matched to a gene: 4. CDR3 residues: CASSYDRGRNEQFF. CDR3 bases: TGTGCCAGCAGTTACGACAGGGGTCGGAATGAGCAGTTCTTC.

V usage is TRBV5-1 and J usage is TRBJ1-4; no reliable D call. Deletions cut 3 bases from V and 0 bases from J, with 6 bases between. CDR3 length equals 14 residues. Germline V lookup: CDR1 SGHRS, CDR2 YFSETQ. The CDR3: CASSSGATNEKLFF. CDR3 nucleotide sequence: TGCGCCAGCAGCTCGGGTGCAACTAATGAAAAACTGTTTTTT.

The CDR3 region is CASSGTAGNNEQFF. The CDR3 DNA reads TGTGCCAGTAGCGGGACAGCGGGAAACAATGAGCAGTTCTTC. The chain carries TRBV19 and TRBJ2-1; D assignment may be TRBD1 or TRBD2 (7 bases each). The germline CDR1 and CDR2 sequences are LNHDA and SQIVND (reference sequence). With 6 bases removed from V and 5 bases from J, the gap between germline ends came to 14 bases. The CDR3 consists of 14 residues. Looking up the rest from reference TRBV19 and TRBJ2-1 gives the full variable domain: DGGITQSPKYLFRKEGQNVTLSCEQNLNHDAMYWYRQDPGQGLRLIYYSQIVNDFQKGDIAEGYSVSREKKESFPLTVTSAQKNPTAFYLCASSGTAGNNEQFFGPGTRLTVL.

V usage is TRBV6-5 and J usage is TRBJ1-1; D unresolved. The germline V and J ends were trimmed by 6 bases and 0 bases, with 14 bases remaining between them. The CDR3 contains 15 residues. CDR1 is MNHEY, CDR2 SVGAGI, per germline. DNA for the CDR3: TGTGCCAGCAGATTGGGAGGGAACATGAACACTGAAGCTTTCTTT. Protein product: CASRLGGNMNTEAFF.

The CDR3 sequence: CASSRRTNSNQPQHF. In nucleotides, the CDR3 is TGTGCCAGCAGCAGGAGGACAAATAGCAATCAGCCCCAGCATTTT. The chain employs TRBV5-6 and TRBJ1-5, with TRBD1 as a possible D gene (5 bases). The length of the CDR3 is 15 residues. The germline V gene encodes CDR1 SGHDT and CDR2 YYEEEE. Between the trimmed V and J ends, which lost 4 bases and 0 bases, there was a span of 11 bases.

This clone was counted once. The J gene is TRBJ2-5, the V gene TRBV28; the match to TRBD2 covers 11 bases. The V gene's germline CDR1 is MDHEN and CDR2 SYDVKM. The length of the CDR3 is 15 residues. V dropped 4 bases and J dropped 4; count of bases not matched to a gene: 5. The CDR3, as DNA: TGTGCCAGCAGTTCTTTAGCGGGGGGGCGAGAGACCCAGTACTTC. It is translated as CASSSLAGGRETQYF.

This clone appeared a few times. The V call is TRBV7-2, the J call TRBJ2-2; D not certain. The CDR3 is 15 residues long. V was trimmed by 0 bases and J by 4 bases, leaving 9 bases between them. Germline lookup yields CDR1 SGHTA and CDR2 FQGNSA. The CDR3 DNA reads TGTGCCAGCAGCTTAGCTAGCAGCACCACCGGGGAGCTGTTTTTT. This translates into CASSLASSTTGELFF.

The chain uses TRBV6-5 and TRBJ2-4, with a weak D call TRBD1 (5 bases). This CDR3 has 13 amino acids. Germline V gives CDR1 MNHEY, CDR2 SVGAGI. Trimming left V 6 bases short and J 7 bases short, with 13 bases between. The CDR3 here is CASRGLPGNIQYF. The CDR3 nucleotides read TGTGCCAGCAGGGGGCTTCCCGGGAACATTCAGTACTTC.